The 26 T cell receptor beta chains in this list originate from one sample, sequenced in a study of circulating CD8 cells and anti-PD-1 response in melanoma. From live CD3+CD8+TCRalphabeta+ cells, four PD-1 and/or TIGIT subsets were sorted. TCR libraries were prepared from roughly 15 ng of total RNA with the QIAseq Immune Repertoire TCR panel. Via MiXCR, TCRdb re-called the reads, giving one row per CDR3 protein. The sample has about 350 distinct CDR3 sequences, around 12% seen once. This sample comprised CD8+ T cells from PBMCs, obtained at baseline or after one month of anti-PD-1 therapy (not recorded which). The receptors derive from a human donor with melanoma.

This clonotype is labeled medium-sized. The rearrangement joins TRBV14 to TRBJ2-1, with D hard to call. V gave up 3 bases and J gave up 7 bases, with 4 bases separating them. The CDR3 sequence is 11 residues long. The germline gives CDR1 SGHDN, CDR2 FVKESK. The CDR3 sequence is CASSHGNEQFF. CDR3 nucleotide sequence: TGTGCCAGCAGCCATGGAAATGAGCAGTTCTTC. The full variable domain, in which reference TRBV14 and TRBJ2-1 provide the parts outside the CDR3, is EAGVTQFPSHSVIEKGQTVTLRCDPISGHDNLYWYRRVMGKEIKFLLHFVKESKQDESGMPNNRFLAERTGGTYSTLKVQPAELEDSGVYFCASSHGNEQFFGPGTRLTVL.

This clonotype qualifies as large. The chain recombines TRBV10-3 with TRBJ2-7; 8 bases line up with TRBD1. Trimming took 3 bases from V and 4 from J; bases not matched to a gene: 8. CDR1 is ENHRY, CDR2 SYGVKD, per germline. The CDR3 sequence is 15 residues long. DNA of the CDR3: TGTGCCATCAGTGATCCCGGGACAGGAGTTTACGAGCAGTACTTC. This translates into CAISDPGTGVYEQYF.

This clonotype is large. The chain employs TRBV19 and TRBJ1-1; D remains unclear. Germline V gives CDR1 LNHDA, CDR2 SQIVND (reference sequence). The CDR3 contains 14 residues. V dropped 0 bases and J dropped 2 bases, with 7 bases sitting between them. The CDR3 reads CASSIDGGNTEAFF. The CDR3 region has the DNA TGTGCCAGTAGTATAGATGGAGGAAACACTGAAGCTTTCTTT.

This sequence joins TRBV21-1 and TRBJ1-1. TRBV21-1 is classified as a pseudogene. The CDR3 spans 16 residues. CDR3 bases: TGTGCCAGCAGCAAAGAGGGACGGGACTTGAACACTGAAGCTTTCTTT. Translating gives CASSKEGRDLNTEAFF.

Relative to its sample, this clonotype is large. The CDR3 DNA reads TGTGCCGGAGCAGCGGGTAGCTCCTACAATGAGCAGTTCTTC. Translation: CAGAAGSSYNEQFF. This sequence joins TRBV30 and TRBJ2-1; D might be TRBD2 (6 bases). CDR3 length equals 14 residues. The germline CDR1 and CDR2 sequences are GTSNPN and SVGIG (reference sequence). V gave up 8 bases and J gave up 0 bases, with 14 bases separating them.

By share, this clonotype counts as large. J is TRBJ2-1 and V is TRBV24-1; possible D gene TRBD2, 5 bases. Germline V CDR1 and CDR2: KGHDR, SFDVKD. The V end was cut by 6 bases, the J end by 5 bases, with 10 bases between. The CDR3 loop spans 13 amino acids. The DNA for the CDR3 is TGTGCCACCAGTACCCCCGGGGACAATGAGCAGTTCTTC. The encoded protein is CATSTPGDNEQFF.

Relative to its sample, this clonotype is large. V usage is TRBV2 and J usage is TRBJ2-1; D not certain. The CDR3 loop spans 14 amino acids. With 5 bases removed from V and 7 bases from J, the gap between germline ends came to 15 bases. The germline V gene has CDR1 SNHLY and CDR2 FYNNEI. CDR3: CASSHTTERNEQFF. The CDR3 nucleotides are TGTGCCAGCAGTCACACCACAGAGAGGAATGAGCAGTTCTTC.

About this clonotype itself: This may be a read error, as it is one base from a much larger clone. CDR3 residues: CASSIDPGAPFYEQYF. For the CDR3, the DNA is TGTGCCAGTAGTATAGATCCCGGGGCACCGTTCTACGAGCAGTACTTC. V is TRBV19 and J is TRBJ2-7, with D tentatively TRBD1 or TRBD2 (5 bases each). The CDR3 is 16 residues long. V lost 0 bases to trimming and J lost 3 bases, with 15 bases between them. Germline V gene sequence: CDR1 LNHDA, CDR2 SQIVND (reference sequence).

This clonotype is large in the sample. The CDR3 DNA reads as TGTGCCAGTAGTATATGGTGGGGCACTGAAGCTTTCTTT. Encoded protein: CASSIWWGTEAFF. The gene calls are TRBV19 and TRBJ1-1; D is unresolved. CDR3 length: 13 amino acids. Per the germline V gene, CDR1 is LNHDA and CDR2 is SQIVND (reference sequence). Deletions cut 2 bases from V and 4 bases from J, with 8 bases between.

This clonotype was picked up one time. A read error may produce the germline difference seen at one junction end. Here the CDR3 reads CSASTGGRDTQYF. CDR3 coding DNA: TGCAGTGCTTCCACCGGGGGGCGAGATACGCAGTATTTC. The rearrangement uses TRBV20-1 and TRBJ2-3; D might be TRBD2 (7 bases). The CDR3 consists of 13 residues. Germline loops: CDR1 DFQATT, CDR2 SNEGSKA (reference sequence).

By proportion, this clonotype is large. This rearrangement joins TRBV27 to TRBJ1-1, with 8 bases that match TRBD1. After removal of 1 base from V and 7 bases from J, the junction contained 5 bases not matched to a gene. The CDR3 runs to 14 residues. Germline CDR1 is MNHEY and CDR2 is SMNVEV (reference sequence). CDR3 coding DNA: TGTGCCAGCAGTTTATTCGGACAGGGTGGTGAAGCTTTCTTT. It yields the protein CASSLFGQGGEAFF.

The J gene is TRBJ2-1, the V gene TRBV14; TRBD2 matches at 10 bases. From germline, CDR1 is SGHDN and CDR2 FVKESK. J lost 4 bases, V lost 3 bases, and 6 bases had no gene match. The CDR3 runs 16 residues. The CDR3 spells CASSQATSGIYNEQFF. Here the CDR3 DNA reads TGTGCCAGCAGCCAGGCTACTAGCGGGATTTACAATGAGCAGTTCTTC.

In its sample, this clonotype is large. The V and J genes are TRBV19 and TRBJ2-7, with a tentative D call TRBD1 (6 bases). The length of the CDR3 is 16 residues. The V gene lost 0 bases and the J gene lost 3 bases, with 15 bases spanning the gap. Germline V gene data show CDR1 as LNHDA and CDR2 as SQIVND (reference sequence). For the CDR3, the DNA is TGTGCCAGTAGTATAGATCCCGGGACACCGTTCTACGAGCAGTACTTC. Protein product: CASSIDPGTPFYEQYF.

This clonotype is medium-sized (0.01 to 0.1%) within its sample. V gene TRBV4-3 combines with J gene TRBJ2-1; tentatively, D is TRBD1 (6 bases). With 3 bases removed from V and 1 base from J, the gap between germline ends came to 7 bases. CDR1 is LGHNA and CDR2 is YSLEER in the germline V gene. This CDR3 contains 14 residues. CDR3 loop: CASSQGTSYNEQFF. Written as DNA, the CDR3 is TGCGCCAGCAGCCAGGGGACATCCTACAATGAGCAGTTCTTC.

By share, this clonotype ranks as large. The rearrangement uses TRBV7-2 and TRBJ2-7; 16 bases align to TRBD2. Germline loops: CDR1 SGHTA, CDR2 FQGNSA. The CDR3 spans 16 residues. J was trimmed by 2 bases and V by 5 bases; bases with no gene match: 3. The DNA for the CDR3 is TGTGCCAGCAGCGAGGGACTAGCGGGGGGGACCTACGAGCAGTACTTC. This gives the protein CASSEGLAGGTYEQYF.

About this clonotype: The junction departs from the called germline gene at one end, perhaps through a read error. The CDR3: CSVPEPEALF. The DNA for the CDR3 is TGCAGCGTTCCGGAACCTGAAGCTCTCTTT. The chain uses TRBV29-1 and TRBJ1-1; D is unclear. Germline V CDR1 and CDR2: SQVTM, ANQGSEA. The CDR3 has 10 amino acids.

By its share, this clonotype is large. This chain connects TRBV12-3 or TRBV12-4 to TRBJ2-2; no reliable D call. The ends were cut back, 5 bases at V and 2 bases at J, with 18 bases in the middle. The CDR3 is made up of 17 amino acids. This CDR3 is CASSTFRAIQNTGELFF. The CDR3 DNA reads TGTGCCAGCAGTACATTCCGGGCCATACAAAACACCGGGGAGCTGTTTTTT.

This clonotype was observed once. This chain uses TRBV5-8 with TRBJ2-1; D might be TRBD1 (5 bases). The CDR3 covers 15 residues. The V and J ends lost 5 bases and 8 bases respectively, with 20 bases between them. Germline CDR1 and CDR2: SGHTS and YDEGEE. This chain's CDR3 is CASSYDKGGQYEQFF. The CDR3 DNA follows: TGTGCCAGCAGTTATGACAAGGGCGGACAATATGAGCAGTTCTTC.

Turning to this clonotype: A junction end diverges from the germline sequence, so it may reflect a read error. The J gene is TRBJ2-6, the V gene TRBV19; a weak D match, TRBD1 (5 bases). This CDR3 spans 15 amino acids. Looked up from germline, CDR1 is LNHDA and CDR2 is SQIVND (reference sequence). In DNA form, the CDR3 reads TGTGCCAGTAGTATTCTGGGTTCTGGGGCCAACGTCCGGACTTTC. Its protein product is CASSILGSGANVRTF.

In its sample, this clonotype ranks as large. The genes are TRBV28 and TRBJ1-1; D remains ambiguous. The germline V and J ends were trimmed by 7 bases and 4 bases, with 16 bases remaining between them. This CDR3 is built from 14 residues. Germline-derived CDR1 and CDR2 are MDHEN and SYDVKM. In DNA form, the CDR3 reads TGTGCCAGCAATACTGGGGTATTCGGCACTGAAGCTTTCTTT. Protein sequence: CASNTGVFGTEAFF.

This clonotype is large. The V gene is TRBV4-3, the J gene TRBJ2-7; D is perhaps TRBD2 (6 bases). Germline-derived CDR1 and CDR2 are LGHNA and YSLEER. This CDR3 contains 14 residues. V was trimmed by 1 base and J by 3 bases, leaving 10 bases between them. The CDR3 reads CASSQGRGSYEQYF. The CDR3 DNA follows: TGCGCCAGCAGCCAAGGCCGGGGGAGCTACGAGCAGTACTTC.

This clonotype is labeled as medium-sized (0.01 to 0.1%). This rearrangement joins TRBV4-2 to TRBJ2-1; D is unresolved. Trimming took off 2 bases at V and 0 bases at J, with 11 bases between the two ends. Germline V gives CDR1 LGHNA, CDR2 YNFKEQ. CDR3 length equals 16 residues. The CDR3 loop is CASSQSGGGSYNEQFF. The CDR3 region has the DNA TGTGCCAGCAGCCAATCCGGTGGTGGCTCCTACAATGAGCAGTTCTTC.

This clonotype is termed medium-sized. J is TRBJ2-3 and V is TRBV7-3; 10 bases are a match to TRBD2. The V gene end was trimmed by 6 bases and the J gene end by 1 base; junction bases not matched to a gene: 7. CDR3 length equals 16 residues. Per the germline V gene, CDR1 is SGHTA and CDR2 is FQGTGA. CDR3 coding DNA: TGTGCCAGCAGTCAACTCGGGACTAGCGGCACAGATACGCAGTATTTT. Protein sequence: CASSQLGTSGTDTQYF.

By its share, this clonotype is large (0.1 to 1%). The V call is TRBV20-1, the J call TRBJ2-1, with 7 bases that match TRBD2. Germline values: CDR1 DFQATT, CDR2 SNEGSKA (reference sequence). The CDR3 has 12 amino acids. V shed 6 bases and J 8 bases; nucleotides not matched to a gene: 7. The CDR3 loop is CSARDYGDEQFF. The DNA for the CDR3 is TGCAGTGCCAGGGACTATGGCGATGAGCAGTTCTTC.

In regard to this clonotype: Only one base separates this from a far larger clonotype, so it likely reflects a read error. The chain uses TRBV23-1 and TRBJ2-7; D is perhaps TRBD1 or TRBD2 (5 bases each). TRBV23-1 is an ORF, and what it does is uncertain. The CDR3 contains 13 residues. Trimming pared 9 bases from V and 7 bases from J, leaving 19 bases between. CDR3 nucleotide sequence: TGCGCCAGTGCAAGCCCGGGGCGGAATGAGCAGTACTTC. Protein sequence: CASASPGRNEQYF.

This clonotype is termed large. The chain joins TRBV4-1 to TRBJ2-1; perhaps TRBD1 as D (5 bases). Germline values: CDR1 MGHRA, CDR2 YSYEKL. The V gene lost 4 bases and the J gene lost 8 bases, with 12 bases spanning the gap. This CDR3 has 13 residues. The CDR3 is CASSRQWGDEQFF. The CDR3 DNA follows: TGCGCCAGCAGCCGGCAATGGGGCGATGAGCAGTTCTTC.